This TCR beta chain stems from a study of CD8 T cells in ankylosing spondylitis. One entry per CDR3 protein, called by TCRdb with MiXCR from the 5' RACE reads. The table lists some 130,000 distinct CDR3 sequences, approximately 7.3% of them singletons. Between the trimmed V and J ends, which lost 4 bases and 0 bases, there was a span of 16 bases. The CDR3 has 16 residues. Germline V gives CDR1 LGHNA, CDR2 YNFKEQ. This TCR came from a female donor with ankylosing spondylitis or in good health (not recorded which). Sequencing input: blood, either unsorted or a sorted T cell fraction (not recorded which). The J gene is TRBJ2-7, the V gene TRBV4-2; no firm D call. The CDR3 DNA sequence: TGTGCCAGCAGCCGAGGTCGGGCAGGAAGCTCCTACGAGCAGTACTTC. This translates into CASSRGRAGSSYEQYF.